A selection of T cell receptor beta chains follows, all from one sample in a study of CD8 T cells in Susac syndrome. TCRdb re-analysed the immunoSEQ multiplex PCR reads in MiXCR, keeping a single row per CDR3 protein. Of 250,000 to 300,000 distinct CDR3 sequences detected, approximately 85% appear once; the ten largest clones hold roughly 0.21%. Material for sequencing was CD8+ T cells from PBMCs. The receptor source for this set is a human donor with multiple sclerosis. CDR3s include the opening cysteine and the closing phenylalanine or tryptophan. Each record gives: clone size, V gene, J gene, D gene, CDR3 DNA, CDR3 protein. D genes are given only for firm matches. A row's size may be missing; if present it is once, few, many or a size class.

size: NA; V: TRBV27; J: TRBJ1-1; D: TRBD1; DNA: TGTGCCAGCAGTCCCTTACCGTTAACAGGGGGGAACACTGAAGCTTTCTTT; CDR3: CASSPLPLTGGNTEAFF
size: NA; V: TRBV4-1; J: TRBJ2-3; D: NA; DNA: TGCGCCAGCAGCCAAGGAGCAGGGACAGATACGCAGTATTTT; CDR3: CASSQGAGTDTQYF
size: NA; V: TRBV6-5; J: TRBJ2-1; D: NA; DNA: TGTGCCAGCAGTTCTCGGGTAGCTGGTAGATCCTACAATGAGCAGTTCTTC; CDR3: CASSSRVAGRSYNEQFF
size: NA; V: TRBV4-2; J: TRBJ2-7; D: TRBD2; DNA: TGTGCCAGCAGCCAACCCGGCGGACTAGCGGGGGATTACGAGCAGTACTTC; CDR3: CASSQPGGLAGDYEQYF
size: NA; V: TRBV12-3/TRBV12-4; J: TRBJ2-2; D: NA; DNA: TGTGCCAGCAGTTCCCTTAATAAGGGGGAGCTGTTTTTT; CDR3: CASSSLNKGELFF
size: NA; V: TRBV7-7; J: TRBJ2-1; D: TRBD2; DNA: TGTGCCAGCAGCTCAACTAGCGGGAGGGTGAATGAGCAGTTCTTC; CDR3: CASSSTSGRVNEQFF
size: once; V: TRBV27; J: TRBJ2-7; D: NA; DNA: TGTGCCAGCAGCCTTCTCGGGAGATACGAGCAGTACTTC; CDR3: CASSLLGRYEQYF
size: NA; V: TRBV2; J: TRBJ1-5; D: NA; DNA: TGTGCCAGCAGTGTACAAAAGGACATGGTAGAGCCCCAGCATTTT; CDR3: CASSVQKDMVEPQHF
size: NA; V: TRBV27; J: TRBJ1-1; D: NA; DNA: TGTGCCAGCAGTTTACTTCCCGGGCAGTATGAAGCTTTCTTT; CDR3: CASSLLPGQYEAFF
size: NA; V: TRBV12-5; J: TRBJ2-3; D: TRBD1; DNA: TGTGCTAGTGGTTTGGGGCTTACAGGGGGAACCACAGATACGCAGTATTTT; CDR3: CASGLGLTGGTTDTQYF
size: NA; V: TRBV29-1; J: TRBJ2-7; D: NA; DNA: TGCAGCGTCGGAGCGGAGACGGCCTACGAGCAGTACTTC; CDR3: CSVGAETAYEQYF
size: once; V: TRBV20-1; J: TRBJ2-3; D: TRBD1; DNA: TGCAGTGCTAGAGACTATCAGGGGGCGGACGAACCTCTAAACACAGATACGCAGTATTTT; CDR3: CSARDYQGADEPLNTDTQYF
size: NA; V: TRBV19; J: TRBJ2-3; D: TRBD1; DNA: TGTGCCAGTAGTCCTATATCTCAGGGGGCGAATACGCAGTATTTT; CDR3: CASSPISQGANTQYF
size: NA; V: TRBV27; J: TRBJ2-3; D: NA; DNA: TGTGCCAGCAGTTTTATAGGTTTCGCGGCCACAGATACGCAGTATTTT; CDR3: CASSFIGFAATDTQYF
size: NA; V: TRBV27; J: TRBJ1-2; D: NA; DNA: TGTGCCCCGGCGTGGGGGGTAAACTATGGCTACACCTTC; CDR3: CAPAWGVNYGYTF
size: NA; V: TRBV4-2; J: TRBJ2-2; D: TRBD1; DNA: TGTGCCAGCAGCCTCCCGGGACAGGGTGATCCCGGGGAGCTGTTTTTT; CDR3: CASSLPGQGDPGELFF
size: NA; V: TRBV9; J: TRBJ1-2; D: NA; DNA: TGTGCCAGCAGCGAAGGGGGGATTTCTCATGGCTACACCTTC; CDR3: CASSEGGISHGYTF
size: NA; V: TRBV5-1; J: TRBJ2-7; D: NA; DNA: TGCGCCAGCAGCCCCCGGGACACGCACTACGAGCAGTACTTC; CDR3: CASSPRDTHYEQYF
size: few; V: TRBV15; J: TRBJ1-5; D: NA; DNA: TGTGCCACCGGCAAGGGGCCAGGGGTCAATCAGCCCCAGCATTTT; CDR3: CATGKGPGVNQPQHF
size: NA; V: TRBV25-1; J: TRBJ2-5; D: NA; DNA: TGTGCCAGCAGTGTAACACAGGGAACGGGGCCCCAGTACTTC; CDR3: CASSVTQGTGPQYF
size: NA; V: TRBV11-2; J: TRBJ1-3; D: NA; DNA: TGTGCCAGCAGCTTAGAAACCCGGCTGCCGGGGTATGGAAACACCATATATTTT; CDR3: CASSLETRLPGYGNTIYF
size: few; V: TRBV19; J: TRBJ2-7; D: NA; DNA: TGTGCCAGTAGTATATGGGGCAGCGACTACGAGCAGTACTTC; CDR3: CASSIWGSDYEQYF
size: NA; V: TRBV19; J: TRBJ1-1; D: TRBD1; DNA: TGTGCCAGTAGTATAGTAGGGGGCGCCCATGAAGCTTTCTTT; CDR3: CASSIVGGAHEAFF
size: NA; V: TRBV7-8; J: TRBJ2-5; D: NA; DNA: TGTGCCAGCAGCTTAAGGCTTGGACTCCAAGAGACCCAGTACTTC; CDR3: CASSLRLGLQETQYF
size: NA; V: TRBV5-6; J: TRBJ2-7; D: TRBD1; DNA: TGTGCCAGCAGCTCCGGGACAGCCTACGAGCAGTACTTC; CDR3: CASSSGTAYEQYF
size: NA; V: TRBV7-2; J: TRBJ1-4; D: TRBD1; DNA: TGTGCCAGCAGCTCACAGGGGGCGCGGACTAATGAAAAACTGTTTTTT; CDR3: CASSSQGARTNEKLFF
size: NA; V: TRBV12-3/TRBV12-4; J: TRBJ2-7; D: NA; DNA: TGTGCCAGCAGTTTAGAGGCGAAATACTACGAGCAGTACTTC; CDR3: CASSLEAKYYEQYF
size: NA; V: TRBV10-3; J: TRBJ1-5; D: TRBD1; DNA: TGTGCCATCAGGGGACAGGGGGTGGGGGATCAGCCCCAGCATTTT; CDR3: CAIRGQGVGDQPQHF
size: NA; V: TRBV29-1; J: TRBJ2-7; D: NA; DNA: TGCAGCGTTGAAGATAGCACGACGGCGGCCTACGAGCAGTACTTC; CDR3: CSVEDSTTAAYEQYF
size: NA; V: TRBV12-3/TRBV12-4; J: TRBJ2-2; D: NA; DNA: TGTGCCAGCAGTGACGCAGCGCCCCGGGAGCTGTTTTTT; CDR3: CASSDAAPRELFF
size: NA; V: TRBV7-9; J: TRBJ2-1; D: TRBD2; DNA: TGTGCCAGCAGCTCGGGACTAGCGGGAGGGGGCAATGAGCAGTTCTTC; CDR3: CASSSGLAGGGNEQFF
size: NA; V: TRBV6-5; J: TRBJ1-2; D: NA; DNA: TGTGCCAGCAGTTACTCACAATATGTAGGCTACACCTTC; CDR3: CASSYSQYVGYTF